Each of the 10 T cell receptor beta chains below was sequenced from the same sample in a study of vaccination and CD4 T cells after COVID-19. The Oncomine TCR Beta short-read assay sequenced DNA from cultured CD4+ T cells. Cultured CD4+ T cells were the source of extracted genomic DNA. A single record per CDR3 protein comes from TCRdb applying MiXCR to the PCR reads. Counted here are 6,500 to 9,000 distinct CDR3 sequences, around two fifths occurring once; the ten biggest clones make up roughly 28%. For these receptors, no antigen is known. The treatment here: roughly 10-day PBMC culture with coronavirus spike peptide pools or control peptides (ViraFEST assay). Collection of the unexposed donor's CD4+ T cells took place before the COVID-19 pandemic (2011-2018). What was sequenced was CD4+ T cells from blood, cultured in vitro. These receptors all stem from a human donor in good health.

The CDR3 DNA is TGTGCCTTCTACAGGCGGCAGGAGACCCAGTACTTC. Amino acids: CAFYRRQETQYF. This chain links TRBV30 with TRBJ2-5, with a tentative D call TRBD1 (5 bases). This CDR3 spans 12 amino acids. Trimming pared 7 bases from V and 5 bases from J, leaving 14 bases between. Germline assignment: CDR1 GTSNPN and CDR2 SVGIG (reference sequence).

The chain has TRBV6-1 and TRBJ2-3, with D unclear. V was trimmed by 3 bases and J by 5 bases, leaving 15 bases between them. Germline V gene lookup returns CDR1 MNHNS and CDR2 SASEGT. CDR3 length equals 15 residues. Here the CDR3 reads CASSDVLPSVDTQYF. The CDR3 nucleotides are TGTGCCAGCAGTGATGTTTTACCATCGGTAGATACGCAGTATTTT.

V is TRBV20-1 and J is TRBJ1-5; a weak D match, TRBD1 (5 bases). V lost 3 bases to trimming and J lost 6 bases, with 12 bases between them. The germline V gene has CDR1 DFQATT and CDR2 SNEGSKA (reference sequence). The CDR3 is 13 residues long. The CDR3 region has the DNA TGCAGTGCTAGGGGGGGTCGGAGTCAGCCCCAGCATTTT. It is translated as CSARGGRSQPQHF.

This clonotype appeared a few times. The chain recombines TRBV7-2 with TRBJ2-2; weak D call: TRBD1 (5 bases). CDR1 is SGHTA and CDR2 is FQGNSA in the germline V gene. V lost 5 bases to trimming and J lost 4 bases, with 14 bases between them. The CDR3 has 15 residues. The CDR3 is CASSIPRAGTGELFF. In DNA form, the CDR3 reads TGTGCCAGCAGCATCCCCAGGGCTGGCACCGGGGAGCTGTTTTTT.

This clonotype came up a few times. The rearrangement uses TRBV7-9 and TRBJ1-1, with TRBD1 identical over 7 bases. CDR1 is SEHNR and CDR2 is FQNEAQ in the germline V gene (reference sequence). CDR3 length: 14 amino acids. The V gene end was trimmed by 2 bases and the J gene end by 3 bases; junction bases not matched to a gene: 3. CDR3 nucleotides: TGTGCCAGCAGCTTAAGCAGGGGGGACACTGAAGCTTTCTTT. Translated, it gives CASSLSRGDTEAFF.

The chain employs TRBV19 and TRBJ2-2; D gene uncertain. The CDR3 is 15 residues long. With 0 bases removed from V and 4 bases from J, the gap between germline ends came to 9 bases. Germline lookup yields CDR1 LNHDA and CDR2 SQIVND (reference sequence). The chain's CDR3 is CASSIDPASTGELFF. Here the CDR3 DNA reads TGTGCCAGTAGTATAGATCCGGCCAGCACCGGGGAGCTGTTTTTT.

V is TRBV6-2 or TRBV6-3 and J is TRBJ2-6; D remains ambiguous. Trimming shortened V by 2 bases and J by 1 base, and 6 bases separated the two germline ends. The germline gives CDR1 MNHEY, CDR2 SVGEGT. The CDR3 extends over 15 amino acids. The CDR3 sequence: CASSYRRSGANVLTF. DNA of the CDR3: TGTGCCAGCAGTTACCGCAGGTCTGGGGCCAACGTCCTGACTTTC.

This chain joins TRBV7-2 and TRBJ2-3; the match to TRBD1 covers 8 bases. Germline CDR1 is SGHTA and CDR2 is FQGNSA. This CDR3 contains 18 residues. V lost 1 base, J lost 0 bases, and 9 bases stayed unmatched. As DNA, the CDR3 is TGTGCCAGCAGCTTAGGCCGGGACAGGACTACTAGCACAGATACGCAGTATTTT. Encoded protein: CASSLGRDRTTSTDTQYF.

By sample fraction, this clonotype is large. This chain links TRBV20-1 with TRBJ2-7; tentatively, D is TRBD1 or TRBD2 (5 bases each). Germline loops: CDR1 DFQATT, CDR2 SNEGSKA (reference sequence). This CDR3 is 13 amino acids long. With 5 bases removed from V and 0 bases from J, the gap between germline ends came to 11 bases. The CDR3 loop reads CSAPGTVSYEQYF. The CDR3 DNA is TGCAGTGCTCCCGGGACGGTCTCCTACGAGCAGTACTTC.

The chain is built from TRBV20-1 and TRBJ2-2, with D perhaps matching TRBD1 (5 bases). CDR1 and CDR2 (germline): DFQATT, SNEGSKA (reference sequence). The CDR3 loop spans 13 amino acids. V was pared by 6 bases and J by 4 bases, with 12 bases between. The CDR3 DNA reads as TGCAGTGCGACGCAGGGATTCACCGGGGAGCTGTTTTTT. It translates to CSATQGFTGELFF.